The next 21 T cell receptor beta chains were all read from a single sample in a study of T-cell reconstitution after alpha-beta-depleted transplantation in children. Researchers prepared the TCRbeta library using unique molecular identifiers, the study reports. TCRdb redid the calling of the PCR reads with MiXCR, one entry per CDR3 protein. The sample has approximately 400,000 distinct CDR3 sequences, about a tenth seen once; the top ten hold roughly 5.1%. The material was PBMCs from the stem cell graft donor, obtained from the stem cell graft. The origin of the receptors is a human donor who donated a stem cell graft to a child with acute myeloid leukemia.

The chain has TRBV10-3 and TRBJ2-2, with TRBD1 as a possible D gene (5 bases). V lost 5 bases to trimming and J lost 4 bases, with 14 bases between them. There are 15 residues in the CDR3. Germline CDR1 reads ENHRY; CDR2 reads SYGVKD. The CDR3 is CAISSLTGGTGELFF. The CDR3 DNA sequence: TGTGCCATCAGTAGTTTAACAGGTGGCACCGGGGAGCTGTTTTTT.

This clonotype was counted a few times. The J gene is TRBJ2-1, the V gene TRBV10-3; D might be TRBD1 or TRBD2, each matching 5 bases. The CDR3 sequence is 15 residues long. CDR1 is ENHRY and CDR2 is SYGVKD in the germline V gene. V was cut by 7 bases and J by 6 bases, with 19 bases left in between. In DNA form, the CDR3 reads TGTGCCATCAACGATCTCATGTCCGGGGCCAATGAGCAGTTCTTC. Residues: CAINDLMSGANEQFF.

This chain links TRBV6-2 or TRBV6-3 with TRBJ1-2, with 7 positions matching TRBD1. Germline loops: CDR1 MNHEY, CDR2 SVGEGT. The CDR3 spans 15 residues. J gave up 2 bases and V 6 bases, and 9 bases lay outside the gene matches. The CDR3 DNA is TGTGCCAGCAGCCGAATCGACAGGGTCAACTATGGCTACACCTTC. It encodes CASSRIDRVNYGYTF.

The chain has TRBV27 and TRBJ1-1; no definite D call. Per germline, CDR1 MNHEY and CDR2 SMNVEV (reference sequence). The V and J ends lost 1 base and 0 bases respectively, with 6 bases between them. CDR3 size: 14 residues. CDR3 loop: CASSLFPMNTEAFF. CDR3 coding DNA: TGTGCCAGCAGTTTATTTCCCATGAACACTGAAGCTTTCTTT.

This clonotype was counted a few times. J is TRBJ2-3 and V is TRBV10-3; TRBD2 agrees at 11 bases. Germline values: CDR1 ENHRY, CDR2 SYGVKD. Trimming took 0 bases from V and 5 from J; bases not matched to a gene: 4. The CDR3 is made up of 16 amino acids. CDR3 sequence: CAISESTSGEGDTQYF. The DNA for the CDR3 is TGTGCCATCAGTGAGTCGACTAGCGGGGAGGGAGATACGCAGTATTTT.

This clonotype was seen a few times. V usage is TRBV9 and J usage is TRBJ1-5; 7 positions agree with TRBD1. The CDR3 runs 14 residues. V lost 3 bases, J lost 2 bases, and 2 bases stayed unmatched. In germline, CDR1 is SGDLS, CDR2 YYNGEE. The CDR3 sequence is CASSDGTGNQPQHF. DNA of the CDR3: TGTGCCAGCAGCGACGGGACAGGCAATCAGCCCCAGCATTTT.

This clonotype was seen more than once but under ten times. The rearrangement uses TRBV5-6 and TRBJ2-3, with D uncertain. Germline V gives CDR1 SGHDT, CDR2 YYEEEE. Trimming stripped 1 base from V and 5 bases from J, with 8 bases between. The CDR3 has 13 amino acids. The CDR3 spells CASSLWMGDTQYF. CDR3 DNA sequence: TGTGCCAGCAGCTTGTGGATGGGAGATACGCAGTATTTT.

This clonotype has only a few counts. V usage is TRBV12-3 or TRBV12-4 and J usage is TRBJ1-2; D unresolved. The CDR3 extends over 12 amino acids. V lost 3 bases, J lost 4 bases, and 6 bases lay in between. The CDR3 sequence: CASSLGIYGYTF. CDR3 in DNA: TGTGCCAGCAGTTTGGGCATCTATGGCTACACCTTC.

This clonotype has at least ten counts. CDR3 amino acids: CASSRRDRDRNTIYF. The CDR3 DNA reads TGTGCCAGCAGCCGCCGGGACAGGGATAGAAACACCATATATTTT. The chain links TRBV12-3 or TRBV12-4 to TRBJ1-3; TRBD1 aligns across 9 bases. The junction had 8 bases not matched to a gene; V was cut back by 6 bases and J by 5 bases. The CDR3 length is 15 residues.

This clonotype was seen a few times. This chain connects TRBV11-1 to TRBJ2-6, with 8 bases that match TRBD2. V dropped 4 bases and J dropped 4; count of bases not matched to a gene: 12. Germline lookup yields CDR1 SGHAT and CDR2 FQDESV (reference sequence). This CDR3 region has 18 residues. This chain's CDR3 is CASSSAAGLAGGANVLTF. The CDR3 bases are TGTGCCAGCAGCTCCGCGGCAGGGTTAGCGGGAGGGGCCAACGTCCTGACTTTC.

This chain connects TRBV5-4 to TRBJ2-5, with no clear D. Trimming took off 1 base at V and 6 bases at J, with 10 bases between the two ends. Germline V lookup: CDR1 SGHNT, CDR2 YYREEE (reference sequence). The CDR3 is 13 residues long. The CDR3 nucleotides are TGTGCCAGCAGCTTGTATGGGGTCCAGACCCAGTACTTC. Translating it yields CASSLYGVQTQYF. Full variable domain (rest looked up from reference TRBV5-4 and TRBJ2-5): ETGVTQSPTHLIKTRGQQVTLRCSSQSGHNTVSWYQQALGQGPQFIFQYYREEENGRGNFPPRFSGLQFPNYSSELNVNALELDDSALYLCASSLYGVQTQYFGPGTRLLVL.

This clonotype was recorded at least ten times. The genes are TRBV29-1 and TRBJ1-3; perhaps TRBD1 as D (6 bases). Germline loops: CDR1 SQVTM, CDR2 ANQGSEA. This CDR3 is built from 14 residues. V was shortened by 4 bases and J by 0 bases, with 10 bases between the two germline ends. CDR3 loop: CSVGTASSGNTIYF. CDR3 nucleotides: TGCAGCGTTGGGACAGCGAGCTCTGGAAACACCATATATTTT.

This clonotype showed up many times. The CDR3, as DNA: TGCAGCGTGAGAGGGGACACTGAAGCTTTCTTT. It translates to CSVRGDTEAFF. The chain employs TRBV29-1 and TRBJ1-1; D perhaps matches TRBD1 (5 bases). V gave up 6 bases and J gave up 3 bases, with 8 bases separating them. Looked up from germline, CDR1 is SQVTM and CDR2 is ANQGSEA. This CDR3 contains 11 residues.

This clonotype occurred a few times. V usage is TRBV5-1 and J usage is TRBJ1-1, with D uncertain. The V gene's germline CDR1 is SGHRS and CDR2 YFSETQ. CDR3 length equals 14 residues. The V end lost 3 bases, the J end lost 4 bases, and 13 bases lay between the germline ends. The CDR3 DNA sequence: TGCGCCAGCAGCTCGCAGACCGGGAGCACTGAAGCTTTCTTT. It encodes CASSSQTGSTEAFF.

The chain links TRBV6-2 or TRBV6-3 to TRBJ2-1; tentatively, D is TRBD1 (6 bases). CDR1 and CDR2 (germline): MNHEY, SVGEGT. The CDR3 has 16 amino acids. Trimming pared 6 bases from V and 7 bases from J, leaving 22 bases between. In DNA, the CDR3 is TGTGCCAGCAGATCCTTAAGGGGGATATTTGGGAATGAGCAGTTCTTC. Translating it yields CASRSLRGIFGNEQFF.

This clonotype was observed at least ten times. The V gene is TRBV4-2, the J gene TRBJ2-7, with D unresolved. The germline V gene has CDR1 LGHNA and CDR2 YNFKEQ. The CDR3 covers 11 residues. Between the trimmed V and J ends, which lost 0 bases and 4 bases, there was a span of 1 base. The CDR3 here is CASSQDYEQYF. CDR3 in DNA: TGTGCCAGCAGCCAAGATTACGAGCAGTACTTC.

The chain combines TRBV4-2 with TRBJ2-1, with 11 bases that match TRBD2. The germline V gene has CDR1 LGHNA and CDR2 YNFKEQ. The CDR3 has 20 amino acids. J was trimmed by 3 bases and V by 0 bases; bases with no gene match: 13. Here the CDR3 DNA reads TGTGCCAGCAGCCAAGAGGGCCCGAGACTAGCGGGACAACTCTACAATGAGCAGTTCTTC. Translated: CASSQEGPRLAGQLYNEQFF.

This clonotype was found many times. The chain joins TRBV25-1 to TRBJ2-5, with no clear D. The length of the CDR3 is 13 residues. Germline values: CDR1 MGHDK, CDR2 SYGVNS. Trimming removed 5 bases at V and 3 bases at J, with 10 bases between. CDR3 DNA sequence: TGTGCCAGCAGTTTATCAGTTGAAGAGACCCAGTACTTC. Its protein product is CASSLSVEETQYF.

This clonotype showed up just a few times. The rearrangement uses TRBV29-1 and TRBJ2-6, with a possible D match to TRBD2 (5 bases). CDR1 is SQVTM and CDR2 is ANQGSEA in the germline V gene. V was cut by 0 bases and J by 1 base, with 16 bases left in between. This CDR3 is 18 amino acids long. The CDR3 sequence: CSVEDGPLPGSGANVLTF. The CDR3 nucleotides are TGCAGCGTTGAAGATGGGCCCCTCCCGGGATCTGGGGCCAACGTCCTGACTTTC. Full variable domain (missing parts from reference TRBV29-1 and TRBJ2-6): SAVISQKPSRDICQRGTSLTIQCQVDSQVTMMFWYRQQPGQSLTLIATANQGSEATYESGFVIDKFPISRPNLTFSTLTVSNMSPEDSSIYLCSVEDGPLPGSGANVLTFGAGSRLTVL.

This clonotype has a handful of counts. The V gene is TRBV5-1, the J gene TRBJ2-5, with D perhaps TRBD1 (6 bases). The CDR3 is made up of 14 amino acids. Germline CDR1 is SGHRS and CDR2 is YFSETQ. The V gene lost 2 bases and the J gene lost 3 bases, with 11 bases spanning the gap. The CDR3 sequence is CASSFPGQKETQYF. CDR3 DNA: TGCGCCAGCAGCTTTCCTGGACAGAAAGAGACCCAGTACTTC.

This clonotype was recorded a few times. The chain recombines TRBV12-3 or TRBV12-4 with TRBJ2-1; 11 positions match TRBD2. V trimming: 6 bases; J trimming: 16 bases; junction bases outside the gene matches: 11. The CDR3 totals 13 residues. In nucleotides, the CDR3 is TGTGCCAGCAGAGCAAATAGCGGGAGGGCCGCATTCTTC. It is translated as CASRANSGRAAFF.